This TCR beta chain was sequenced during a study of blood T cell repertoires in COVID-19. For the study at large: Sites in the United States, Italy and Spain provided acute and convalescent COVID-19 samples. T cells, B-cell-depleted T cells, or PBMCs provided the cDNA or gDNA that served as material.

Original processing methods: Estimated nucleated cell counts came from reference gene primer amplification. Clones were read by immunoSEQ multiplex PCR, and TCRdb kept only the in-frame ones, dropping some. The V and J calls and clone size are taken from that table; D and trimming were inferred from the DNA. The sample has 90,000 to 120,000 clones; about 80% are singletons. The germline V and J ends were trimmed by 3 bases and 2 bases, with 14 bases remaining between them. The CDR3 totals 15 residues. Looked up from germline, CDR1 is LGHNA and CDR2 is YNFKEQ. The sample taken for sequencing was peripheral blood. V usage is TRBV4-2 and J usage is TRBJ2-7; D perhaps matches TRBD1 (7 bases). The TCR originated in a woman in her seventies with acute or convalescent COVID-19. DNA of the CDR3: TGTGCCAGCAGCCAGGGGGGACAGAAAGCCTACGAGCAGTACTTC. This codes for CASSQGGQKAYEQYF.